This TCR beta chain was observed in a study of blood T cell repertoires in COVID-19. Overall study context: Donors in the United States, Italy and Spain gave samples during acute or convalescent COVID-19. The analysed material was cDNA or gDNA that came from T cells, B-cell-depleted T cells, or PBMCs.

Source study methods: Using reference gene primer amplification, nucleated cell counts were estimated. Sequencing used immunoSEQ multiplex PCR; TCRdb keeps in-frame clones, though not all of them. V and J calls and clone size follow that table, whereas D and trimming were derived from the DNA. Of around 220,000 clones in the sample, about 86% were seen once. The J segment lost 2 bases and the V segment lost 4 bases, leaving 6 bases of the junction unmatched. CDR1 is MNHEY, CDR2 SMNVEV, per germline (reference sequence). The CDR3 is 15 amino acids. Seattle enrolled patients during active infection and tracked them longitudinally.

The chain links TRBV27 to TRBJ1-2, with 8 bases fitting TRBD1. The TCR sequence derives from a woman in her forties or fifties with COVID-19, enrolled during active disease. The sample consisted of peripheral blood. This chain's CDR3 is CASSSTTGANYGYTF. The CDR3, as DNA: TGTGCCAGCAGTTCTACGACAGGGGCCAACTATGGCTACACCTTC.